The rows below give T cell receptor beta chains drawn from one sample of a study of shared clonotypes between healthy human individuals. TCRdb's copy holds only in-frame clones and misses some; the assay was immunoSEQ multiplex PCR. The sample contains about 600,000 clones, around three quarters of which appear only once. Specimen: PBMCs. The receptors stem from a woman between 40 and 50 years old in good health. Some clones in this sample may be carry-over from other donors' samples. CDR3s include the opening cysteine and the closing phenylalanine or tryptophan. A D gene is named only where the DNA matches it firmly. Not every row has a clone size; where given, it reads once, few, many or a size class.

>once|TRBJ2-7|TRBV28|TRBD1
CASRPPTGGSYEQYF
TGTGCCAGCAGACCTCCGACAGGGGGATCTTACGAGCAGTACTTC
>once|TRBJ1-1|TRBV7-9|NA
CASSLGMGMVEAFF
TGTGCCAGCAGCTTAGGTATGGGTATGGTTGAAGCTTTCTTT
>NA|TRBJ2-5|TRBV7-2|TRBD2
CASSLTSGSQETQYF
TGTGCCAGCAGCTTAACTAGCGGGAGCCAAGAGACCCAGTACTTC
>NA|TRBJ1-1|TRBV5-4|NA
CASSSATLNTEAFF
TGTGCCAGCAGCTCAGCGACATTGAACACTGAAGCTTTCTTT
>NA|TRBJ1-2|TRBV30|NA
CAWSVLREYGYTF
TGTGCCTGGAGTGTACTACGGGAATATGGCTACACCTTC
>NA|TRBJ1-2|TRBV7-9|NA
CASSLAPEDGYTF
TGTGCCAGCAGCTTAGCCCCGGAGGATGGCTACACCTTC
>NA|TRBJ1-1|TRBV7-9|NA
CASSLLQGSTEAFF
TGTGCCAGCAGCTTATTGCAGGGGTCCACTGAAGCTTTCTTT
>NA|TRBJ2-3|TRBV19|NA
CASGTGLDTQYF
TGTGCCAGTGGAACCGGTTTGGATACGCAGTATTTT
>NA|TRBJ2-6|TRBV30|TRBD1
CAWDRDRSGANVLTF
TGTGCCTGGGACAGGGACCGCTCTGGGGCCAACGTCCTGACTTTC
>once|TRBJ2-3|TRBV29-1|TRBD2
CSVEDAVGGRVTDTQYF
TGCAGCGTTGAAGATGCAGTGGGAGGGAGGGTGACAGATACGCAGTATTTT
>NA|TRBJ2-3|TRBV5-1|NA
CASTQGRGTSTDTQYF
TGCGCCAGCACTCAGGGCCGCGGCACTAGCACAGATACGCAGTATTTT
>many|TRBJ2-5|TRBV9|NA
CASSISGALTETQYF
TGTGCCAGCAGCATCTCCGGGGCCCTAACTGAGACCCAGTACTTC
>once|TRBJ1-1|TRBV10-3|NA
CAIRDTVLNTEAFF
TGTGCCATCAGAGACACAGTCTTGAACACTGAAGCTTTCTTT
>NA|TRBJ2-1|TRBV27|TRBD1
CASSGTGINEQFF
TGTGCCAGCAGTGGGACAGGGATTAATGAGCAGTTCTTC
>few|TRBJ2-7|TRBV10-3|TRBD1
CAISVRDRDYEQYF
TGTGCCATCAGTGTTAGGGACAGGGACTACGAGCAGTACTTC
>NA|TRBJ2-3|TRBV18|TRBD1
CASSQSQGVSTDTQYF
TGTGCCAGCTCACAATCACAGGGGGTGAGCACAGATACGCAGTATTTT
>NA|TRBJ2-7|TRBV18|NA
CASSDILPAGVGSYYEQYF
TGTGCCAGCTCTGATATTTTACCCGCCGGTGTAGGGTCCTACTACGAGCAGTACTTC
>many|TRBJ2-1|TRBV27|NA
CASCSYSPSYNEQFF
TGTGCCAGCTGTAGCTACTCCCCTTCATACAATGAGCAGTTCTTC
>once|TRBJ2-3|TRBV28|TRBD2
CASSWSSGRRDTQYF
TGTGCCAGCAGTTGGTCCAGCGGGAGAAGGGATACGCAGTATTTT
>NA|TRBJ2-2|TRBV7-3|NA
CASSFSPGGANTGELFF
TGTGCCAGCAGCTTCTCCCCCGGCGGAGCGAACACCGGGGAGCTGTTTTTT
>many|TRBJ2-7|TRBV11-3|TRBD1
CASSLAVRTGGLGSYEQYF
TGTGCCAGCAGCTTAGCGGTGAGAACAGGGGGACTGGGGTCCTACGAGCAGTACTTC
>NA|TRBJ2-6|TRBV27|NA
CASSLAGANVLTF
TGTGCCAGCAGTTTAGCTGGGGCCAACGTCCTGACTTTC
>few|TRBJ2-7|TRBV10-3|TRBD2
CAIGTSKGHEQYF
TGTGCCATAGGGACTAGCAAAGGCCACGAGCAGTACTTC
>NA|TRBJ2-1|TRBV19|NA
CASRPGTQIYNEQFF
TGTGCCAGTAGGCCCGGGACACAAATTTACAATGAGCAGTTCTTC
>few|TRBJ2-3|TRBV6-1|TRBD2
CASSEAWLAGGGDTQYF
TGTGCCAGCAGTGAAGCGTGGCTAGCGGGAGGGGGTGATACGCAGTATTTT
>NA|TRBJ2-5|TRBV7-3|TRBD1
CASSLVTGDRETQYF
TGTGCCAGCAGCTTAGTGACAGGGGATAGGGAGACCCAGTACTTC
>few|TRBJ1-5|TRBV23-1|NA
CASSLRHSNQPQHF
TGCGCCAGCAGTCTCCGGCATAGCAATCAGCCCCAGCATTTT
>NA|TRBJ1-4|TRBV19|TRBD1
CASSFDRGEKLFF
TGTGCCAGTAGTTTCGACAGGGGGGAAAAACTGTTTTTT
>few|TRBJ1-1|TRBV6-6|TRBD1
CASSYGTGGADTEAFF
TGTGCCAGCAGTTACGGGACAGGGGGGGCGGACACTGAAGCTTTCTTT